A selection of T cell receptor beta chains follows, all from one sample in a study of cytomegalovirus exposure and HLA in healthy donors. Sequencing was performed with immunoSEQ multiplex PCR; in TCRdb, only in-frame clones are kept and a portion is missing. In the table there are about 90,000 clones, 65% to 85% of which are singletons. Sequenced material: PBMCs. All receptors come from a man between 18 and 35 years old in good health and CMV-seronegative. CDR3s include the opening cysteine and the closing phenylalanine or tryptophan. The D gene is left open where the match is weak. Some rows have no size entry. The others give once, few or many, or a class for an expanded clone.

V: TRBV27; D: -; J: TRBJ1-2; size: -; DNA: TGTGCCAGCAGCCCTCCGGGAGCGAGGGCTAACTATGGCTACACCTTC; CDR3: CASSPPGARANYGYTF
V: TRBV7-6; D: TRBD1; J: TRBJ1-2; size: -; DNA: TGTGCCAGCAGCCCAATTCACGGACAGGGAGGGATCCATGGCTACACCTTC; CDR3: CASSPIHGQGGIHGYTF
V: TRBV19; D: -; J: TRBJ2-1; size: -; DNA: TGTGCCAGTAGTCCCCTAGGCCCTAGGTACAATGAGCAGTTCTTC; CDR3: CASSPLGPRYNEQFF
V: TRBV5-4; D: -; J: TRBJ1-1; size: -; DNA: TGTGCCAGCAGCTTGATAGCGCCAGCGAACACTGAAGCTTTCTTT; CDR3: CASSLIAPANTEAFF
V: TRBV7-3; D: -; J: TRBJ1-1; size: -; DNA: TGTGCCAGCAGCGCGGGGGGGATGAACACTGAAGCTTTCTTT; CDR3: CASSAGGMNTEAFF
V: TRBV10-2; D: TRBD1; J: TRBJ2-7; size: -; DNA: TGCGCCAGCAGTGAACAGGGGAGCTCCTACGAGCAGTACTTC; CDR3: CASSEQGSSYEQYF
V: TRBV6-6; D: TRBD2; J: TRBJ2-5; size: -; DNA: TGTGCCAGCAGTCTTCTAGCGGCCAAAGAGACCCAGTACTTC; CDR3: CASSLLAAKETQYF
V: TRBV5-4; D: -; J: TRBJ2-1; size: -; DNA: TGTGCCAGCAGAACATATGACAGTGAGCAGTTCTTC; CDR3: CASRTYDSEQFF
V: TRBV19; D: TRBD1; J: TRBJ1-2; size: -; DNA: TGTGCCAGTAGTGGACAGGGGGCTAGCTATGGCTACACCTTC; CDR3: CASSGQGASYGYTF
V: TRBV30; D: -; J: TRBJ2-7; size: -; DNA: TGTGCCTGGAGACGGGAGAGAGGACAGTACTTC; CDR3: CAWRRERGQYF
V: TRBV6-1; D: -; J: TRBJ1-4; size: -; DNA: TGTGCCAGCAATTTTCTCGGTGCTAATGAAAAACTGTTTTTT; CDR3: CASNFLGANEKLFF
V: TRBV6-4; D: -; J: TRBJ2-3; size: -; DNA: TGTGCCAGCAGTGAAGGGACTGGAGACACAGATACGCAGTATTTT; CDR3: CASSEGTGDTDTQYF
V: TRBV7-6; D: -; J: TRBJ1-1; size: -; DNA: TGTGCCAGCACCGAGGTCGGAGGCTTGAACACTGAAGCTTTCTTT; CDR3: CASTEVGGLNTEAFF
V: TRBV18; D: -; J: TRBJ2-1; size: -; DNA: TGTGCCAGCTCAATAGGGGGGGACAATGAGCAGTTCTTC; CDR3: CASSIGGDNEQFF
V: TRBV7-9; D: -; J: TRBJ2-7; size: -; DNA: TGTGCCAGCAGCAGTAGCGGAGCCTCCTACGAGCAGTACTTC; CDR3: CASSSSGASYEQYF
V: TRBV7-9; D: TRBD1; J: TRBJ2-3; size: -; DNA: TGTGCCAGCAGTCCAACCGGGACAGGAGACACAGATACGCAGTATTTT; CDR3: CASSPTGTGDTDTQYF
V: TRBV18; D: -; J: TRBJ1-1; size: -; DNA: TGTGCCAGCTCCCTTGGACAAGGACACATGAACACTGAAGCTTTCTTT; CDR3: CASSLGQGHMNTEAFF
V: TRBV7-3; D: TRBD2; J: TRBJ2-2; size: -; DNA: TGTGCCAGCAGCTTAACGGCGGGAGTGGGCACCGGGGAGCTGTTTTTT; CDR3: CASSLTAGVGTGELFF
V: TRBV7-9; D: -; J: TRBJ2-1; size: -; DNA: TGTGCCAGCAGCAGCGGACTATCGGAGTTCTTC; CDR3: CASSSGLSEFF
V: TRBV28; D: -; J: TRBJ2-1; size: -; DNA: TGTGCCAGCAGTCCGCTAGGGGGGGCAAATGAGCAGTTCTTC; CDR3: CASSPLGGANEQFF
V: TRBV5-4; D: TRBD2; J: TRBJ2-5; size: once; DNA: TGTGCCAGCAGCTTGGGGGAGACTAGCTACTTC; CDR3: CASSLGETSYF
V: TRBV4-1; D: -; J: TRBJ2-7; size: few; DNA: TGCGCCAGCAGCCAAGCGGGGGCCTACGAGCAGTACTTC; CDR3: CASSQAGAYEQYF